Presented here are 2 T cell receptor beta chains from one specimen sequenced in a study of shared clonotypes between healthy human individuals. The table came from immunoSEQ multiplex PCR; TCRdb's copy has only in-frame clones and leaves some out. The sample lists about 1.5 million clones, roughly 98% seen once, with roughly 0.42% in the top ten. The sample taken for sequencing was naive CD4+ T cells sorted from blood. Regarding subset: CD45RA+ positively selected. These receptors all come from a young man in good health.

This rearrangement joins TRBV5-8 to TRBJ2-7; 9 nucleotides line up with TRBD1. The CDR3 length is 16 residues. J lost 1 base, V lost 4 bases, and 9 bases had no gene match. CDR1 SGHTS and CDR2 YDEGEE come from the germline V gene. The CDR3 protein is CASSGTGGLLSYEQYF. The CDR3 DNA reads TGTGCCAGCAGCGGAACAGGGGGCTTATTATCCTACGAGCAGTACTTC.

V is TRBV28 and J is TRBJ2-7; D may be TRBD1 or TRBD2 (6 bases each). Trimming took off 8 bases at V and 1 base at J, with 15 bases between the two ends. Germline V gene lookup returns CDR1 MDHEN and CDR2 SYDVKM. The CDR3 spans 14 residues. The CDR3 reads CASSGAGTSYEQYF. DNA of the CDR3: TGTGCCAGCTCCGGGGCGGGGACATCCTACGAGCAGTACTTC.